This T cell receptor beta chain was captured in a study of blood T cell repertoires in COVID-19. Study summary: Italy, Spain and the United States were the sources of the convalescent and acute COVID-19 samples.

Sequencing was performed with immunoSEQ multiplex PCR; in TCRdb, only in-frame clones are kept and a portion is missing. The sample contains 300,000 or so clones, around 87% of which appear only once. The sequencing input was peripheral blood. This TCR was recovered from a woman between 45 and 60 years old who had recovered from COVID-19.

Here the CDR3 reads CASSSPGMRADTQYF. The CDR3 region has the DNA TGTGCCAGCAGTTCGCCTGGGATGAGGGCAGATACGCAGTATTTT. This rearrangement joins TRBV6-2 or TRBV6-3 to TRBJ2-3, with D maybe TRBD2 (5 bases). Germline CDR1 is MNHEY and CDR2 is SVGEGT. The CDR3 is 15 residues long. V gave up 4 bases and J gave up 4 bases, with 15 bases separating them.